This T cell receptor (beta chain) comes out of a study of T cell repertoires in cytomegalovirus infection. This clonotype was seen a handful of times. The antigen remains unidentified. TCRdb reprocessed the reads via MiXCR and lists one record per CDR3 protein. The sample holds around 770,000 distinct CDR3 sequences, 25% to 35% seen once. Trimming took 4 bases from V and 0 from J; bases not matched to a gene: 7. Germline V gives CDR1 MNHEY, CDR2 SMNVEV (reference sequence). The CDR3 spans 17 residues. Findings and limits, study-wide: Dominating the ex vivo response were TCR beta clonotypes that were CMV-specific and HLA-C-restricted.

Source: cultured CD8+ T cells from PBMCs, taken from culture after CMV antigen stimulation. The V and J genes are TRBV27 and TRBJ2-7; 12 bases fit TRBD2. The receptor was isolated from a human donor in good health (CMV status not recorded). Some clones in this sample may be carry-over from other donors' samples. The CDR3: CASSSTSGGSHSYEQYF. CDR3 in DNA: TGTGCCAGCAGTTCGACTAGCGGGGGATCACACTCCTACGAGCAGTACTTC.